This TCR beta chain was sequenced during a study of shared clonotypes between healthy human individuals. The assay was immunoSEQ multiplex PCR, and TCRdb's table has in-frame clones only and misses some. This sample has 400,000 to 500,000 clones; 76% occur once, and the top ten carry 13%. This clone has only a few counts. This receptor was taken from a woman aged 40 to 50 in good health. Some clones in this sample may be carry-over from other donors' samples. Sequencing was carried out using PBMCs.

Here the CDR3 DNA reads TGTGCCAGCAGTCCTCCGGGGGCCGGGACACGTGGCACCGGGGAGCTGTTTTTT. It encodes CASSPPGAGTRGTGELFF. V and J are TRBV28 and TRBJ2-2; TRBD1 or TRBD2 may be the D gene (6 bases each). Germline V gene lookup returns CDR1 MDHEN and CDR2 SYDVKM. Trimming took off 5 bases at V and 4 bases at J, with 23 bases between the two ends. This CDR3 comprises 18 residues.